The entry below describes one T cell receptor (beta chain). The target of this receptor is not known. One base away there is no much larger clone; base qualities are not given. The trial excluded patients who had a history of autoimmune disease or were on systemic immunosuppression. Peripheral blood for TCR sequencing was collected from all dose cohorts at baseline, on cycle 4 day 1, and on cycle 7 day 1. The samples were drawn from a first-in-human, open-label, multicenter phase I dose-escalation trial of ivuxolimab. Adults with locally advanced or metastatic melanoma, renal cell, hepatocellular, or head and neck squamous cell carcinoma were enrolled in the trial. Before TCR sequencing, CD4+ and CD8+ T cells were separately sorted from peripheral blood. The data were taken from a study of OX40 agonist ivuxolimab in advanced cancers. About the full investigation: Ivuxolimab was an agonistic, fully human IgG2 monoclonal antibody directed against OX40 (CD134), a costimulatory receptor. Intravenous ivuxolimab was administered to patients every 2 weeks at six dose levels: 0.01, 0.1, 0.3, 1.5, 3 and 10 mg/kg. The dose-escalation cohort was 82.7% male with a mean age of about 60 years, ranging from about 23 to 85. Patients were allowed to have had prior anti-PD-1, anti-PD-L1 or anti-CTLA-4 therapy, and roughly two fifths of the dose-escalation patients had been treated with checkpoint inhibitors. Of the approximately 50 dose-escalation patients, hepatocellular carcinoma was present in roughly 19, melanoma in some 15, renal cell carcinoma in 9 and head and neck cancer in 9. The paper describes the monotherapy dose-escalation part (N = 52 patients) of the phase I trial of ivuxolimab. Three dose-escalation patients achieved partial responses, one with hepatocellular carcinoma and two with cutaneous melanoma. Peripheral TCRbeta sequencing aimed to test whether ivuxolimab altered TCR sequence diversity and caused clonal T-cell expansion. What the authors observed across the whole study: After ivuxolimab, CD8+ T cells had more expanded clones than CD4+ T cells on average. The antigen specificity of the clonally expanded peripheral T cells was not determined. In the 0.1-3.0 mg/kg groups, partial responders had among the lowest normalized peripheral clonal expansion, particularly in CD8+ T cells. At doses from 0.1 to 3.0 mg/kg, clonal expansion was seen in both CD4+ and CD8+ blood T cells between baseline and week 6. Low levels of normalized T-cell clonal expansion were also seen in some nonresponding patients.

The V and J ends are trimmed by 6 bases and 9 bases, leaving 17 bases between them. The CDR3, cysteine through phenylalanine, is 14 amino acids long. This entry keeps only the CDR3 DNA: 42 bases, framed from base 1. In the germline V gene, CDR1 corresponds to KGHSH and CDR2 to LQKENI. Genomic DNA was extracted from sorted cells for sequencing of the TCRbeta CDR3 region. The immunoSEQ Assay was used to sequence the TCRbeta CDR3 regions. Sourced from immuneACCESS, this table was stored by TCRdb with only in-frame sequences that have V and J called. A share of the clones is absent; for the studies checked, an unresolved V gene accounts for under half, and the remainder has no known explanation. The sample table lists about 24,000 clones, roughly 88% of them with a count of one. The ten largest clones take up about 49% of the sample.

The specimen was CD4+ or CD8+ T cells sorted from blood, collected in a trial of the OX40 agonist ivuxolimab. Recombination connected TRBV18 to TRBJ2-2, with the D segment identity uncertain. This TCR came from an adult with an advanced solid tumor such as melanoma, head and neck, liver or kidney cancer. The nucleotides are TGTGCCAGCTCCTATCAGGACCGAGATCGGGAGCTGTTTTTT. Translated, it reads CASSYQDRDRELFF. Reference TRBV18 and TRBJ2-2 genes cover what lies past the CDR3, so the full variable domain is NAGVMQNPRHLVRRRGQEARLRCSPMKGHSHVYWYRQLPEEGLKFMVYLQKENIIDESGMPKERFSAEFPKEGPSILRIQQVVRGDSAAYFCASSYQDRDRELFFGEGSRLTVL.